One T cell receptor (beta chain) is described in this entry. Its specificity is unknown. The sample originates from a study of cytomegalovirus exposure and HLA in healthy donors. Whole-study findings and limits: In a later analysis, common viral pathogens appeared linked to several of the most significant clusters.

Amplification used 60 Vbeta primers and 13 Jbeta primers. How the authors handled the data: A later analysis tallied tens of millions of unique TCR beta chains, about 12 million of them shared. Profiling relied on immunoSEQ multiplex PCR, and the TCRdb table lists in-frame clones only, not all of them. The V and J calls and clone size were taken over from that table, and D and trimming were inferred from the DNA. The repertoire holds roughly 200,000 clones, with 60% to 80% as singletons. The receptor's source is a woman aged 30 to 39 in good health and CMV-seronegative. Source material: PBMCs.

The CDR3 DNA reads TGTGCTAGTGGTTTGGTAGCACAGACCTTGAACACTGAAGCTTTCTTT. The encoded protein is CASGLVAQTLNTEAFF. The chain has TRBV12-5 and TRBJ1-1; D is unresolved. The CDR3 covers 16 residues. Trimming left V 0 bases short and J 0 bases short, with 11 bases between. Germline CDR1 and CDR2: LGHNT and FRNRAP.